This T cell receptor beta chain comes out of a study of T cell responses to AZD1222 COVID-19 vaccine. The CDR3 has 14 amino acids. Per the germline V gene, CDR1 is SGHTA and CDR2 is FQGTGA. The ends were cut back, 5 bases at V and 2 bases at J, with 12 bases in the middle. Only in-frame clones appear in the TCRdb table, and some are missing; sequencing was by immunoSEQ multiplex PCR. The table lists roughly 130,000 clones, approximately 86% of them singletons, with around 12% in the top ten. Overall study findings and caveats: The study reported that nearly half of spike-specific TCRs target unmutated variant regions. Elevations in Spike-specific TCR breadth and depth followed administration of two AZD1222 doses.

About this clone: Its specificity is unknown.

The receptor comes from an adult in good health. The specimen was peripheral blood, collected on day 0 of AZD1222 vaccination. The chain carries TRBV7-3 and TRBJ1-2, with D hard to call. The CDR3 is CASSLDGPNYGYTF. The CDR3 nucleotides are TGTGCCAGCAGCCTGGACGGTCCCAACTATGGCTACACCTTC.